Here is one T cell receptor (beta chain) with its context. The second PCR ran 7 to 11 cycles with a sample-barcoded 5' primer and J-beta primers. Template switching added a 12-random-nucleotide identifier to every cDNA molecule. Samples each returned at least 3 million CDR3-containing paired-end reads. TCRdb fed the 5' RACE reads into MiXCR, producing one record per CDR3 protein. In the table there are over 1,300,000 distinct CDR3 sequences, 55% to 75% of which are singletons. V lost 6 bases and J lost 2; bases outside the gene matches: 20. The CDR3 contains 19 residues. Per germline, CDR1 MNHNS and CDR2 SASEGT. This specimen comes from a study of blood T cells in healthy people across ages.

Material: blood. This chain uses TRBV6-1 with TRBJ2-5; 8 nucleotides line up with TRBD2. The sequence came from a man between 18 and 29 years old in good health. CDR3 amino acids: CASRPTGLGVAGLQETQYF. CDR3 in DNA: TGTGCCAGCAGGCCCACAGGGCTCGGAGTAGCGGGACTGCAAGAGACCCAGTACTTC.